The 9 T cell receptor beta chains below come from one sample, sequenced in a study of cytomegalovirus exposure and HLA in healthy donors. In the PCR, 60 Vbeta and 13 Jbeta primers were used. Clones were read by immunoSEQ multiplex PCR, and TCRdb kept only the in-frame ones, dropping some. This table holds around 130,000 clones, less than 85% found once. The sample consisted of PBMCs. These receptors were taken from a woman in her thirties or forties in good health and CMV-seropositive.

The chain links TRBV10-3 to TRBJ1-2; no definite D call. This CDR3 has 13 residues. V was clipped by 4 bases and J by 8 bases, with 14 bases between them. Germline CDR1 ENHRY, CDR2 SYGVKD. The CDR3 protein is CAISGYTEKGYTF. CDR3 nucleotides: TGTGCCATCAGTGGTTACACAGAAAAAGGCTACACCTTC.

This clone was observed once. CDR3 sequence reads: CASSFSQGANEKLFF. The CDR3 bases are TGTGCCAGCAGTTTTTCACAGGGGGCGAATGAAAAACTGTTTTTT. The chain has TRBV6-4 and TRBJ1-4, with 9 bases fitting TRBD1. The length of the CDR3 is 15 residues. The germline CDR1 and CDR2 sequences are MRHNA and SNTAGT. V dropped 5 bases and J dropped 5; count of bases not matched to a gene: 6.

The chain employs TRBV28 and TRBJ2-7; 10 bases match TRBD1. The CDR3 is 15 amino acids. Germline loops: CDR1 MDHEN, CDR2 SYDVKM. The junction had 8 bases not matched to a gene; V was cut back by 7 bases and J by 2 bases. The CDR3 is CASIPSGTGAYEQYF. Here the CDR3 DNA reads TGTGCCAGCATCCCCTCCGGGACAGGGGCCTACGAGCAGTACTTC.

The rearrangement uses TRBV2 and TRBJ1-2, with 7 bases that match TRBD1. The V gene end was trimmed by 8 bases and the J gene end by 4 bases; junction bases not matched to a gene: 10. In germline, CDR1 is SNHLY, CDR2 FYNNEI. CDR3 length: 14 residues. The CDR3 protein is CASRLRQGIYGYTF. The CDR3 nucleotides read TGTGCCAGCCGACTCCGACAGGGCATCTATGGCTACACCTTC.

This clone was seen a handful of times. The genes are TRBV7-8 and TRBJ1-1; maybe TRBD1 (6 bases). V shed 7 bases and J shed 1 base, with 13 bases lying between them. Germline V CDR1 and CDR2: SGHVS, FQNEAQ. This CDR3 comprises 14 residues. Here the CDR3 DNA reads TGTGCCAGCAATCCAGGGGCGGCGAACACTGAAGCTTTCTTT. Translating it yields CASNPGAANTEAFF.

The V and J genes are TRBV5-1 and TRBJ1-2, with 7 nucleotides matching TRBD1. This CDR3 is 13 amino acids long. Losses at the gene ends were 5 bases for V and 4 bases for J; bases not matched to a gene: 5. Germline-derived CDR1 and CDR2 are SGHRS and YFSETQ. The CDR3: CASSVTGIYGYTF. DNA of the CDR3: TGCGCCAGCAGTGTGACAGGGATCTATGGCTACACCTTC.

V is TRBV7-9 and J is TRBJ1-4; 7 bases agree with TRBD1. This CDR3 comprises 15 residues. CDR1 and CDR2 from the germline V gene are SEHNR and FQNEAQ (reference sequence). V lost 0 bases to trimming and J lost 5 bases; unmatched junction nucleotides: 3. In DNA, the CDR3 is TGTGCCAGCAGCTTAGCGCCGACAGGGAATGAAAAACTGTTTTTT. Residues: CASSLAPTGNEKLFF.

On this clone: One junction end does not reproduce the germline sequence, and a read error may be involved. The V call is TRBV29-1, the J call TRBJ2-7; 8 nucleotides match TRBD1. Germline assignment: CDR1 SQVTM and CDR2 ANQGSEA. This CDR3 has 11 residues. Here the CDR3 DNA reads TGCAGCGTTGAAGGATCGGGGGACAGGCACTTC. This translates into CSVEGSGDRHF.

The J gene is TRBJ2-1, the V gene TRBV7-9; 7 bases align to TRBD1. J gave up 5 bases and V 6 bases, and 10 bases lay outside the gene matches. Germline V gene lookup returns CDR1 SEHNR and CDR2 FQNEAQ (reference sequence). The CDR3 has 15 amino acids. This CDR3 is CASSFDPGGDNEQFF. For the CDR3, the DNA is TGTGCCAGCAGTTTCGACCCAGGGGGAGACAATGAGCAGTTCTTC.